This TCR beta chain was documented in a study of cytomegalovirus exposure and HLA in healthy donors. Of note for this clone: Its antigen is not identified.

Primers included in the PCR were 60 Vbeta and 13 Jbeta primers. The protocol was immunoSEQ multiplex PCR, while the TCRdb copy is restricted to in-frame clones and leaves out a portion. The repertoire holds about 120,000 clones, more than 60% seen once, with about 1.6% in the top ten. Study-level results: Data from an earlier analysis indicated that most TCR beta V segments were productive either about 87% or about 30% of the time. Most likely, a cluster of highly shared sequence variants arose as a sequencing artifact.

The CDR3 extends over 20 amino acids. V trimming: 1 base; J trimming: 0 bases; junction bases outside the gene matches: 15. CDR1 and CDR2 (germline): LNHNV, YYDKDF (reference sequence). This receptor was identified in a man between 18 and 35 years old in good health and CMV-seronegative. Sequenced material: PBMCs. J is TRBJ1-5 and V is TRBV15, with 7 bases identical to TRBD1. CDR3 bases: TGTGCCACCAGCAGAGGGAAAACAGGGGATAAGAGGGTTAGCAATCAGCCCCAGCATTTT. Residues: CATSRGKTGDKRVSNQPQHF.